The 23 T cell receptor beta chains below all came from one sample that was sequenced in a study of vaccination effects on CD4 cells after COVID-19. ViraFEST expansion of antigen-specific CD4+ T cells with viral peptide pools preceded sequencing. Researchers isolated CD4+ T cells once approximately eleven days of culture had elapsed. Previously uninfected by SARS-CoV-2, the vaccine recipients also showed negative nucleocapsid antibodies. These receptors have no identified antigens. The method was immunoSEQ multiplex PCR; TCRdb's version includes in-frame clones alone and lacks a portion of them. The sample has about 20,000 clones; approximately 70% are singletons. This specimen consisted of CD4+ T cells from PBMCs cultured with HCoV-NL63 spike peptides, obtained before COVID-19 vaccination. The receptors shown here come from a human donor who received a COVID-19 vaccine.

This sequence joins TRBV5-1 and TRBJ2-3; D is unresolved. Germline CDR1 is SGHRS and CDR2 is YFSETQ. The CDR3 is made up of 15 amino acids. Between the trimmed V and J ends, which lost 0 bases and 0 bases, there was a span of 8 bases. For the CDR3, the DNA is TGCGCCAGCAGCTTGGTCAGTCCTAGCACAGATACGCAGTATTTT. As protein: CASSLVSPSTDTQYF. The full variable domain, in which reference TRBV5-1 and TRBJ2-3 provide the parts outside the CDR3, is KAGVTQTPRYLIKTRGQQVTLSCSPISGHRSVSWYQQTPGQGLQFLFEYFSETQRNKGNFPGRFSGRQFSNSRSEMNVSTLELGDSALYLCASSLVSPSTDTQYFGPGTRLTVL.

The CDR3 coding sequence is TGTGCCAGCAGTTACTCAGCCTTCTCTGGAAACACCATATATTTT. Its protein is CASSYSAFSGNTIYF. J is TRBJ1-3 and V is TRBV6-5; no firm D call. V was trimmed by 0 bases and J by 0 bases, leaving 6 bases between them. Per the germline V gene, CDR1 is MNHEY and CDR2 is SVGAGI. The CDR3 totals 15 residues.

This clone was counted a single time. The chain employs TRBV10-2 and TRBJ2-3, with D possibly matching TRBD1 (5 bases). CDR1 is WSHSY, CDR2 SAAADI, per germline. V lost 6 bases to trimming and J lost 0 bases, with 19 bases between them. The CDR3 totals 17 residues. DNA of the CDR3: TGCGCCAGCAGAGACGATCACAGGTTTTCTAGCACAGATACGCAGTATTTT. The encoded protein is CASRDDHRFSSTDTQYF.

The chain's CDR3 is CASSLDGTSGGGKNEQFF. CDR3 bases: TGTGCCAGCAGCTTAGATGGGACTAGCGGGGGGGGTAAAAATGAGCAGTTCTTC. The rearrangement uses TRBV7-9 and TRBJ2-1, with TRBD2 identical over 16 bases. The CDR3 runs 18 residues. Germline CDR1 SEHNR, CDR2 FQNEAQ (reference sequence). Germline trimming cut 1 base from V and 7 bases from J; bases unmatched to any gene: 7.

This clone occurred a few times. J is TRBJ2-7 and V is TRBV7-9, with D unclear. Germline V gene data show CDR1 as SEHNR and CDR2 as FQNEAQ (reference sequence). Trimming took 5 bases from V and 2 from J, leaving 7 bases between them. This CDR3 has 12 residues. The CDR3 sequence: CASSLPAYEQYF. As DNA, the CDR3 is TGTGCCAGCAGCCTCCCTGCCTACGAGCAGTACTTC.

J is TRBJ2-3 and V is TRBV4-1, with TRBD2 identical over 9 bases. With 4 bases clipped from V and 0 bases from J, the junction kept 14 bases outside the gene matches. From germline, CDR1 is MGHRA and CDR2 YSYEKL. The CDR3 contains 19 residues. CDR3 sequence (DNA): TGCGCCAGCAGCCGTAGCGGGGGCCTATCAACCTCTAGCACAGATACGCAGTATTTT. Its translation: CASSRSGGLSTSSTDTQYF.

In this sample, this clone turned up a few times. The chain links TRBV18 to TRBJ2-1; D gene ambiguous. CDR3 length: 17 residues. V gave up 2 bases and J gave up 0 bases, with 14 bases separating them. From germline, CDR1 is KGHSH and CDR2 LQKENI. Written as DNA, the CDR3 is TGTGCCAGCTCACCAGTTTCTTCTGACCCCTCCTACAATGAGCAGTTCTTC. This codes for CASSPVSSDPSYNEQFF.

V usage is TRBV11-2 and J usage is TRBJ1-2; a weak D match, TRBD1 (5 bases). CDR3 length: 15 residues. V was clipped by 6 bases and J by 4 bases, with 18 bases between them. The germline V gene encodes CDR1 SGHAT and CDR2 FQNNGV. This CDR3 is CASSSIRQILYGYTF. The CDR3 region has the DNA TGTGCCAGCAGTTCAATCAGACAGATTCTCTATGGCTACACCTTC.

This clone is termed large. The CDR3 loop is CASHIGSGANVLTF. The CDR3 DNA is TGTGCCAGCCATATTGGCTCTGGGGCCAACGTCCTGACTTTC. The chain uses TRBV3-1 (or the pseudogene TRBV3-2) and TRBJ2-6; D uncertain. This CDR3 is 14 amino acids long. Trimming took off 8 bases at V and 0 bases at J, with 8 bases between the two ends. Germline assignment: CDR1 LGHDT and CDR2 YNNKEL (reference sequence).

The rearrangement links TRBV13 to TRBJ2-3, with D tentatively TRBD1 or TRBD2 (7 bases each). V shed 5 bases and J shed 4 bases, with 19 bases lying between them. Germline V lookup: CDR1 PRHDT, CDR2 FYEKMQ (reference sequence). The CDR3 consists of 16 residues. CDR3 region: CASSQYRGGGPDTQYF. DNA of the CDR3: TGTGCCAGCAGCCAATACAGGGGCGGGGGACCAGATACGCAGTATTTT.

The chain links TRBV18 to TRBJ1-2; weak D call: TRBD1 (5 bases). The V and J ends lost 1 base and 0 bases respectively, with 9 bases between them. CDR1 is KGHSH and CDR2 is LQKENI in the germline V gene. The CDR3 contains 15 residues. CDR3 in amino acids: CASSPRQTANYGYTF. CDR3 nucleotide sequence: TGTGCCAGCTCACCACGACAGACCGCTAACTATGGCTACACCTTC.

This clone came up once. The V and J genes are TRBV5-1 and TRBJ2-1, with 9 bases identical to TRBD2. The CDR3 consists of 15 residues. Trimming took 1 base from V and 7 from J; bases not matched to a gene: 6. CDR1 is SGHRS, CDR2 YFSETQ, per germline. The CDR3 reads CASSLSLAGSNEQFF. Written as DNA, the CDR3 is TGCGCCAGCAGCTTGAGCCTAGCGGGATCGAATGAGCAGTTCTTC.

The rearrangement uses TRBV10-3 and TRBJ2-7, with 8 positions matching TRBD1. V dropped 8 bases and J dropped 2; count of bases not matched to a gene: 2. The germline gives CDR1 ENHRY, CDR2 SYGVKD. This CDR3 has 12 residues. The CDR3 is CAIQGAAYEQYF. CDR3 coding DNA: TGTGCCATCCAGGGGGCGGCCTACGAGCAGTACTTC.

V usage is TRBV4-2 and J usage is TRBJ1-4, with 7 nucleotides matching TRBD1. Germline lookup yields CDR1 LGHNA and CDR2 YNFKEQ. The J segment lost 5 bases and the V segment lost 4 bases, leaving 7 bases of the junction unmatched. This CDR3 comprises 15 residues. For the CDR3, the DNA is TGTGCCAGCAGCCCCAGGGACAGTTCGAATGAAAAACTGTTTTTT. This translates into CASSPRDSSNEKLFF.

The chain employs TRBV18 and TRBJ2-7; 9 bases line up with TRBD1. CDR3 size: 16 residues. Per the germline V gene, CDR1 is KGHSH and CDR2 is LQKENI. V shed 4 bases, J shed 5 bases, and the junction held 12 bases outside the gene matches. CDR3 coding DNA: TGTGCCAGCTCACAGTCATCGGGACAGGGTCTGAACGAGCAGTACTTC. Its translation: CASSQSSGQGLNEQYF.

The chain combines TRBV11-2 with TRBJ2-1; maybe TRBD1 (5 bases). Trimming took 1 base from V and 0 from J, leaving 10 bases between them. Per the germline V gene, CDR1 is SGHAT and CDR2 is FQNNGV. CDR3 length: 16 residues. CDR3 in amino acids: CASSLVGASSYNEQFF. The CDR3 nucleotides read TGTGCCAGCAGCTTAGTTGGGGCCAGCTCCTACAATGAGCAGTTCTTC.

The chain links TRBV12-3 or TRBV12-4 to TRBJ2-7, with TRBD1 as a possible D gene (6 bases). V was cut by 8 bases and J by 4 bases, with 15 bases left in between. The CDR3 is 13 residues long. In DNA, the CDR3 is TGTGCCAGCGGAGTACAGGGCGGGTACGAGCAGTACTTC. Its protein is CASGVQGGYEQYF.

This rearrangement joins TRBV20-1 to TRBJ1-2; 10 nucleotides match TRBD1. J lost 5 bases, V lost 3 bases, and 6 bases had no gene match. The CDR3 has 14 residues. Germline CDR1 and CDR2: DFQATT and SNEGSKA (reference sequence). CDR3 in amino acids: CSASTDRGDYGYTF. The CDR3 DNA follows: TGCAGTGCTAGTACGGACAGGGGGGATTATGGCTACACCTTC.

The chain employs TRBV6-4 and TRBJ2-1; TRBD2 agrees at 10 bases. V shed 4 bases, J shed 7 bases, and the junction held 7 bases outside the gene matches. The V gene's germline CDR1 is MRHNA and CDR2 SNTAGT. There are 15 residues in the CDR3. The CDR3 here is CASSGSGGASNEQFF. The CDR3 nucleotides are TGTGCCAGCAGTGGGAGCGGGGGGGCCTCAAATGAGCAGTTCTTC.

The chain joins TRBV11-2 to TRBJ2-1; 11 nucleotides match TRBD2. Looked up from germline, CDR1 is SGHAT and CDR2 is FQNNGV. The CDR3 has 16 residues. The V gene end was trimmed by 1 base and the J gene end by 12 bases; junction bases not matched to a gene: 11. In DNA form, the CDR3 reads TGTGCCAGCAGCTTAGCTGCCGGACTAGCGGGTTTTCGGCAGTTCTTC. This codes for CASSLAAGLAGFRQFF.

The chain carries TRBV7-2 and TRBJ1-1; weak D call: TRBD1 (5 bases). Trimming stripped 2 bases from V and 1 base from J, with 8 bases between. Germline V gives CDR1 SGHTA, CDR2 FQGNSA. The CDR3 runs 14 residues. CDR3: CASSLSGTNTEAFF. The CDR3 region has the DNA TGTGCCAGCAGCTTATCAGGGACGAACACTGAAGCTTTCTTT. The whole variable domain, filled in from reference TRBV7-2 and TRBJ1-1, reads GAGVSQSPSNKVTEKGKDVELRCDPISGHTALYWYRQSLGQGLEFLIYFQGNSAPDKSGLPSDRFSAERTGGSVSTLTIQRTQQEDSAVYLCASSLSGTNTEAFFGQGTRLTVV.

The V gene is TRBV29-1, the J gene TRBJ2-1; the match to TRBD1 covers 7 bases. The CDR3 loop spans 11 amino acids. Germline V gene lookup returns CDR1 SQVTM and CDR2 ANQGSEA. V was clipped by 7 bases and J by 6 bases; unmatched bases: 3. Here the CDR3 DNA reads TGCAGCGCCGGGACAGTCAATGAGCAGTTCTTC. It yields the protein CSAGTVNEQFF.

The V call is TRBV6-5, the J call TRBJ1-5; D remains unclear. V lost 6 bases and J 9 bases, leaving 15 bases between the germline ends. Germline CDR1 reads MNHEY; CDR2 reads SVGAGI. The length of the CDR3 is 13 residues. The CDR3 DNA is TGTGCCAGCAGCCTCGGACTGCAGCGGCCCCAGCATTTT. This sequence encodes CASSLGLQRPQHF.